These 9 T cell receptor beta chains originate from one sample sequenced in a study of graft-versus-host responses after intestinal transplantation. The graft tissue was processed, and this released both intraepithelial and lamina propria lymphocytes. The assay was immunoSEQ multiplex PCR, and TCRdb's table has in-frame clones only and misses some. The repertoire holds about 5,200 clones, with 55% to 85% as singletons. The sample was ileum tissue, taken about 250 days after intestinal transplant. The receptors were sampled from a human patient who received an intestinal transplant, so some T cells may come from the graft donor.

This chain connects TRBV6-1 to TRBJ2-1, with D possibly matching TRBD2 (6 bases). CDR3 size: 16 residues. Germline V gene data show CDR1 as MNHNS and CDR2 as SASEGT. Trimming removed 4 bases from V and 4 bases from J, with 17 bases in between. The CDR3 DNA is TGTGCCAGCAGTGGACTAGGACCCAAACCGTACAATGAGCAGTTCTTC. This translates into CASSGLGPKPYNEQFF.

J is TRBJ1-1 and V is TRBV19, with D maybe TRBD1 (6 bases). This CDR3 comprises 14 residues. Germline CDR1 LNHDA, CDR2 SQIVND (reference sequence). Trimming shortened V by 8 bases and J by 3 bases, and 16 bases separated the two germline ends. For the CDR3, the DNA is TGTGCCAGTGAGGGGGACGTTCGGGACACTGAAGCTTTCTTT. Its translation is CASEGDVRDTEAFF.

The rearrangement links TRBV9 to TRBJ2-1, with 13 bases aligning to TRBD2. Germline V gene sequence: CDR1 SGDLS, CDR2 YYNGEE. Unmatched junction bases numbered 8, after V lost 3 bases and J lost 8 bases. This CDR3 region has 16 residues. The CDR3 DNA sequence: TGTGCCAGCAGCGGTGCCGGGACTAGCGGGGTGTATGAGCAGTTCTTC. It codes for CASSGAGTSGVYEQFF.

The gene calls are TRBV6-1 and TRBJ1-6; D remains unclear. V gave up 1 base and J gave up 10 bases, with 11 bases separating them. The CDR3 consists of 14 residues. CDR1 is MNHNS, CDR2 SASEGT, per germline. CDR3 sequence (DNA): TGTGCCAGCAGTGAAGAACAGACCAGATCACCCCTCCACTTT. Amino acid sequence: CASSEEQTRSPLHF.

The CDR3 loop is CASREKSTGDSPLHF. DNA for the CDR3: TGTGCCAGCAGGGAGAAATCGACAGGGGATTCACCCCTCCACTTT. The chain joins TRBV6-5 to TRBJ1-6, with 8 bases lining up with TRBD1. The germline V gene has CDR1 MNHEY and CDR2 SVGAGI. The CDR3 runs to 15 residues. V lost 6 bases and J lost 8; bases outside the gene matches: 9.

The V call is TRBV5-4, the J call TRBJ2-4, with 10 nucleotides matching TRBD2. Germline trimming cut 1 base from V and 0 bases from J; bases unmatched to any gene: 10. The CDR3 has 19 amino acids. Germline V CDR1 and CDR2: SGHNT, YYREEE (reference sequence). The CDR3 reads CASSLLPYSGGPAKNIQYF. The CDR3 coding sequence is TGTGCCAGCAGCTTGTTGCCATATAGCGGGGGGCCAGCCAAAAACATTCAGTACTTC.

This clone was seen only a few times. For the CDR3, the DNA is TGTGCCAGTAGCACACGGACGGGGAATGAAAAACTGTTTTTT. Protein: CASSTRTGNEKLFF. V is TRBV19 and J is TRBJ1-4, with unresolved D. Trimming cost V 6 bases and J 5 bases, with 13 bases left between them. The CDR3 is 14 residues long. The germline V gene encodes CDR1 LNHDA and CDR2 SQIVND (reference sequence).

This clone came up a few times. V and J are TRBV6-6 and TRBJ1-4; D possibly corresponds to TRBD1 (5 bases). CDR1 and CDR2 (germline): MNHNY, SVGAGI (reference sequence). The CDR3 extends over 16 amino acids. V gave up 2 bases and J gave up 3 bases, with 13 bases separating them. CDR3 region: CASSYSRDSPNEKLFF. DNA of the CDR3: TGTGCCAGCAGTTACAGTCGCGACAGTCCTAATGAAAAACTGTTTTTT.

CDR3: CAIGGSGTGSYEQYF. In DNA form, the CDR3 reads TGTGCCATCGGAGGGTCCGGGACAGGGTCCTACGAGCAGTACTTC. The J gene is TRBJ2-7, the V gene TRBV10-3; 9 bases agree with TRBD1. The V gene end was trimmed by 8 bases and the J gene end by 1 base; junction bases not matched to a gene: 9. The CDR3 has 15 residues. Germline CDR1 ENHRY, CDR2 SYGVKD.